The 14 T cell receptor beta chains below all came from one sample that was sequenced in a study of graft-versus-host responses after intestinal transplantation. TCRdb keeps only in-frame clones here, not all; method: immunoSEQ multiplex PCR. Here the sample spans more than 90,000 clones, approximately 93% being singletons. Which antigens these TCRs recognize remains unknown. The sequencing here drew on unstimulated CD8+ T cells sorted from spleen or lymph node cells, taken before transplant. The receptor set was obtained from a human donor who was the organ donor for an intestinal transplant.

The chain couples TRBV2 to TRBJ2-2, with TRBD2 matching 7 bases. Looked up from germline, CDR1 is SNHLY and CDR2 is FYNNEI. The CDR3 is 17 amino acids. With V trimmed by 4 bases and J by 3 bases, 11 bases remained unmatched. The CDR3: CASSALGLVGDTGELFF. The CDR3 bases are TGTGCCAGCAGTGCCCTCGGACTAGTCGGTGACACCGGGGAGCTGTTTTTT.

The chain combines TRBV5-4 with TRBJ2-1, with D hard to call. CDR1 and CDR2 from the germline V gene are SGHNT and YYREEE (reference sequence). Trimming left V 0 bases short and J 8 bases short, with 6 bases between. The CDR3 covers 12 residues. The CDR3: CASSLVNHEQFF. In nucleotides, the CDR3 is TGTGCCAGCAGCTTGGTGAACCATGAGCAGTTCTTC.

The CDR3 loop is CASSGTGYYEQYF. Here the CDR3 DNA reads TGCGCCAGCAGCGGAACAGGGTACTACGAGCAGTACTTC. The chain uses TRBV5-1 and TRBJ2-7, with a weak D call TRBD1 (6 bases). Trimming removed 4 bases from V and 3 bases from J, with 11 bases in between. Germline CDR1 SGHRS, CDR2 YFSETQ. The CDR3 length is 13 residues.

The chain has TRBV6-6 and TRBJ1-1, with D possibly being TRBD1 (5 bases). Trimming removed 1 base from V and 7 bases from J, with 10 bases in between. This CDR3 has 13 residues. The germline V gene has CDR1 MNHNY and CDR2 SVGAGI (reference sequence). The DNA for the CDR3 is TGTGCCAGCAGTTACTTCCCAGGGATTGAAGCTTTCTTT. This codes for CASSYFPGIEAFF.

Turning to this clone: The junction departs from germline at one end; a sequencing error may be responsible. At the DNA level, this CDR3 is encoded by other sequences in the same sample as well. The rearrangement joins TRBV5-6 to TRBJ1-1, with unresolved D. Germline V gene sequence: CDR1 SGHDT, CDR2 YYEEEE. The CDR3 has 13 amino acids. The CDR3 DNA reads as TGTGCCAGCAGCTTGTCCGAAAACACTGAAGCCTTCTTT. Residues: CASSLSENTEAFF. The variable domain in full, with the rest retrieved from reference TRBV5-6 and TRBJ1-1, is DAGVTQSPTHLIKTRGQQVTLRCSPKSGHDTVSWYQQALGQGPQFIFQYYEEEERQRGNFPDRFSGHQFPNYSSELNVNALLLGDSALYLCASSLSENTEAFFGQGTRLTVV.

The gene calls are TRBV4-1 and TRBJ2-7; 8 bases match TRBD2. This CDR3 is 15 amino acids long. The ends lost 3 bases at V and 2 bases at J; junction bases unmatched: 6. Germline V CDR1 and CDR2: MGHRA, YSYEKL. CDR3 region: CASSQITSGAYEQYF. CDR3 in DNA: TGCGCCAGCAGCCAGATTACTAGCGGAGCCTACGAGCAGTACTTC.

CDR3 in DNA: TGTGCCAGCTCACAGCGGACCTCCTACGAGCAGTACTTC. Protein product: CASSQRTSYEQYF. This chain links TRBV6-1 with TRBJ2-7; D is possibly TRBD2 (5 bases). V lost 8 bases, J lost 0 bases, and 11 bases lay in between. There are 13 residues in the CDR3. The germline V gene encodes CDR1 MNHNS and CDR2 SASEGT.

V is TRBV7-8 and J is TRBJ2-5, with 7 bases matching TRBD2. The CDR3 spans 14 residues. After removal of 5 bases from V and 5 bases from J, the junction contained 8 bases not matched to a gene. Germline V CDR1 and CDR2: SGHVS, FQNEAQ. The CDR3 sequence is CASSHRLGGETQYF. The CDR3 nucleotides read TGTGCCAGCAGCCATCGGCTGGGGGGGGAGACCCAGTACTTC. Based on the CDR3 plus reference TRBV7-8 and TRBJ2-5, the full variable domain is GAGVSQSPRYKVAKRGQDVALRCDPISGHVSLFWYQQALGQGPEFLTYFQNEAQLDKSGLPSDRFFAERPEGSVSTLKIQRTQQEDSAVYLCASSHRLGGETQYFGPGTRLLVL.

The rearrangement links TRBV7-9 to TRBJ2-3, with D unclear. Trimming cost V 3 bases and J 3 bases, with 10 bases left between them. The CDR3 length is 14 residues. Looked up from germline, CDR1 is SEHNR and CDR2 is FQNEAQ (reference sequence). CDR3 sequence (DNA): TGTGCCAGCAGCTTGATAGGGTCAACAGATACGCAGTATTTT. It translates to CASSLIGSTDTQYF.

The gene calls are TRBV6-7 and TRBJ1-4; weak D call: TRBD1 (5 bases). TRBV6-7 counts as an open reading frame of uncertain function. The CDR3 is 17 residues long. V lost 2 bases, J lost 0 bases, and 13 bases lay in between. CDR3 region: CASSYGTDGATNEKLFF. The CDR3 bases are TGTGCCAGCAGTTACGGGACTGACGGGGCAACTAATGAAAAACTGTTTTTT.

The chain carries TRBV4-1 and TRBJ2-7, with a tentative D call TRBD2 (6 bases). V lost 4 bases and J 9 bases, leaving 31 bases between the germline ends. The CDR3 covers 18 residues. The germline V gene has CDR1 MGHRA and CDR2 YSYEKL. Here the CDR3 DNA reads TGCGCCAGCAGCCCTGGACTAACCCGCGCCGGTTTAACTGATCGGCAGTACTTC. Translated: CASSPGLTRAGLTDRQYF.

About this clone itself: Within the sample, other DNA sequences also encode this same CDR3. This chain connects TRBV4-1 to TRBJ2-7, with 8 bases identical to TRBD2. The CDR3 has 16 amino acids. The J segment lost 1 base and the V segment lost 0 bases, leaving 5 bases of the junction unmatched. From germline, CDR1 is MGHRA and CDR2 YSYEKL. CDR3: CASSQDLPSGSYEQYF. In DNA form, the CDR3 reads TGCGCCAGCAGCCAAGATTTACCTAGCGGGTCCTACGAGCAGTACTTC.

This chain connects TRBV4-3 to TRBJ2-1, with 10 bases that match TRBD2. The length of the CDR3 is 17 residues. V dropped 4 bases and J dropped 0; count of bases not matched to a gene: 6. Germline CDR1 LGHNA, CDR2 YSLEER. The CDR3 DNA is TGCGCCAGCAGCCCTTGGGCTAGCGGGAGCTCCTACAATGAGCAGTTCTTC. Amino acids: CASSPWASGSSYNEQFF.

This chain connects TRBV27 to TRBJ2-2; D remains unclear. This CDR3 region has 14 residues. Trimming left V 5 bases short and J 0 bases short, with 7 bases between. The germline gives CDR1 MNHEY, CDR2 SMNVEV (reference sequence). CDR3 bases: TGTGCCAGCAGTCAGTACGCGAACACCGGGGAGCTGTTTTTT. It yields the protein CASSQYANTGELFF.